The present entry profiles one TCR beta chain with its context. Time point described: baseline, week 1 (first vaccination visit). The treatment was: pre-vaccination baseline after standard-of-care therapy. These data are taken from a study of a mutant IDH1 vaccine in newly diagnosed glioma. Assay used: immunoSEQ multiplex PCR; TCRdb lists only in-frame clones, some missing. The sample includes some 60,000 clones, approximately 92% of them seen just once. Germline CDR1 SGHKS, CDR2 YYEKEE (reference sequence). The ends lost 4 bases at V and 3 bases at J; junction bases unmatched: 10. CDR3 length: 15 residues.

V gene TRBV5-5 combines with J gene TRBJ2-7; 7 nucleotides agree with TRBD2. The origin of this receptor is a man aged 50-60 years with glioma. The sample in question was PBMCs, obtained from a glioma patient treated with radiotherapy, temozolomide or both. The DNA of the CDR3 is TGTGCCAGCAGCAGTTGGACTAGTCGGCGCTACGAGCAGTACTTC. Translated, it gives CASSSWTSRRYEQYF. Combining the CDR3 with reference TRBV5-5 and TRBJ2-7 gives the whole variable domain DAGVTQSPTHLIKTRGQQVTLRCSPISGHKSVSWYQQVLGQGPQFIFQYYEKEERGRGNFPDRFSARQFPNYSSELNVNALLLGDSALYLCASSSWTSRRYEQYFGPGTRLTVT.